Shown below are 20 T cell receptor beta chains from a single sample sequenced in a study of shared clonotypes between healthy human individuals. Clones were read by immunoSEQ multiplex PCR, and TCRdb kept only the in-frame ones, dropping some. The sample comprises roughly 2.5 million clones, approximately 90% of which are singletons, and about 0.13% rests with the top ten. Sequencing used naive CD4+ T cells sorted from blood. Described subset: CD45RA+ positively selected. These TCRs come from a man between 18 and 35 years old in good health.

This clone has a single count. The CDR3 DNA follows: TGCGCCAGCAGCCCGCTGGCCGGCGGGGGCACAGCCAAAAACATTCAGTACTTC. Encoded protein: CASSPLAGGGTAKNIQYF. The rearrangement links TRBV5-1 to TRBJ2-4; a weak D match, TRBD2 (7 bases). Per germline, CDR1 SGHRS and CDR2 YFSETQ. V was cut by 4 bases and J by 0 bases, with 20 bases left in between. The CDR3 is 18 amino acids.

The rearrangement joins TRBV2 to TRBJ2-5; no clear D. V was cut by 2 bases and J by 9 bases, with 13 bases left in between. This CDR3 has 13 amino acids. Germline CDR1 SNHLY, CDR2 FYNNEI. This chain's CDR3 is CASSEIGPHSQYF. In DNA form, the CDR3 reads TGTGCCAGCAGTGAAATCGGCCCACATTCCCAGTACTTC.

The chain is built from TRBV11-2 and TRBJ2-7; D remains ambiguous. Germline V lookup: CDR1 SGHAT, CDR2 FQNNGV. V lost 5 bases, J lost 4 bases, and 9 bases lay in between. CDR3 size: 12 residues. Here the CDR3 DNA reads TGTGCCAGCAGCGCCCAAGGATACGAGCAGTACTTC. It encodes CASSAQGYEQYF. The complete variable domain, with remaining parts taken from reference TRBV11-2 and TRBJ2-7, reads EAGVAQSPRYKIIEKRQSVAFWCNPISGHATLYWYQQILGQGPKLLIQFQNNGVVDDSQLPKDRFSAERLKGVDSTLKIQPAKLEDSAVYLCASSAQGYEQYFGPGTRLTVT.

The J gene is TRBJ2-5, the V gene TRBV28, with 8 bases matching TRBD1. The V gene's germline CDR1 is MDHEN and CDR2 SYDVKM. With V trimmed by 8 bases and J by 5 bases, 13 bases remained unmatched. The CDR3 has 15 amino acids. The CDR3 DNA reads TGTGCCAGCCCCCCTGCAGGGGGCGGAGGGGAGACCCAGTACTTC. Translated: CASPPAGGGGETQYF.

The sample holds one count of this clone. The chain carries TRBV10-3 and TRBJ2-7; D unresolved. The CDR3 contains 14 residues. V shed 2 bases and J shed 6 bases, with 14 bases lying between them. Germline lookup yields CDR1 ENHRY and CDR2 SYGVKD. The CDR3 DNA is TGTGCCATCAGTGAGGTGGTCAGAACCGCCGAGCAGTACTTC. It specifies CAISEVVRTAEQYF.

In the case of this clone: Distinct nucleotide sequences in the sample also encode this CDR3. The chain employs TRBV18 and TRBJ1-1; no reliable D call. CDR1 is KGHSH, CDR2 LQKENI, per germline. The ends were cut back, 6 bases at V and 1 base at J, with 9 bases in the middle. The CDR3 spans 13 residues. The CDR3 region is CASSPSPNTEAFF. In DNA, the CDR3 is TGTGCCAGCTCCCCGTCCCCGAACACTGAAGCTTTCTTT.

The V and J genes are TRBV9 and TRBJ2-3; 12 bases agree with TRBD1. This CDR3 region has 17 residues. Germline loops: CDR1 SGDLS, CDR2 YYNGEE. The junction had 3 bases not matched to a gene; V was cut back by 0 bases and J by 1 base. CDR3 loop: CASSVGGTGGRTDTQYF. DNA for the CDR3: TGTGCCAGCAGCGTAGGAGGGACAGGGGGCCGCACAGATACGCAGTATTTT.

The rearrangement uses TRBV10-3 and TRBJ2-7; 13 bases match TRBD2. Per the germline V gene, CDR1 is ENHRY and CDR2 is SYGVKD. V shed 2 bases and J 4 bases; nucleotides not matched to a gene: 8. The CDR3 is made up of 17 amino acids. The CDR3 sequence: CAISERGGLAGSYEQYF. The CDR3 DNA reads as TGTGCCATCAGTGAGAGGGGGGGACTAGCGGGGTCTTACGAGCAGTACTTC.

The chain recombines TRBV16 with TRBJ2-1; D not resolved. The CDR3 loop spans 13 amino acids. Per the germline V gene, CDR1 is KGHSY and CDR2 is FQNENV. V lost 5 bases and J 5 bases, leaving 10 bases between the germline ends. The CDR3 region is CASSNSWNNEQFF. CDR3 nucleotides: TGTGCCAGCAGCAATTCTTGGAACAATGAGCAGTTCTTC. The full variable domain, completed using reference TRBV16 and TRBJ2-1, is GEEVAQTPKHLVRGEGQKAKLYCAPIKGHSYVFWYQQVLKNEFKFLISFQNENVFDETGMPKERFSAKCLPNSPCSLEIQATKLEDSAVYFCASSNSWNNEQFFGPGTRLTVL.

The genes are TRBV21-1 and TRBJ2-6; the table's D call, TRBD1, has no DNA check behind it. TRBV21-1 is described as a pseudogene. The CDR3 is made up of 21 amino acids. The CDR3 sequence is CASSKKGERVSASSGANVLTF. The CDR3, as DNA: TGTGCCAGCAGCAAAAAGGGGGAACGGGTCAGCGCGAGCTCTGGGGCCAACGTCCTGACTTTC.

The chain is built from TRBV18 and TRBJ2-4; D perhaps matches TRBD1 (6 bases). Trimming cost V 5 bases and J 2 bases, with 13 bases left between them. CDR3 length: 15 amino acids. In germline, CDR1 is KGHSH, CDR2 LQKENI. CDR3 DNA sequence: TGTGCCAGCTCATCGAACCAGGGGCCCAAAAACATTCAGTACTTC. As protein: CASSSNQGPKNIQYF.

Here the CDR3 reads CASSDWEKLFF. The CDR3 DNA reads TGTGCCAGCAGTGACTGGGAAAAACTGTTTTTT. This chain connects TRBV2 to TRBJ1-4; D is ambiguous. V lost 3 bases to trimming and J lost 8 bases, with 4 bases between them. This CDR3 comprises 11 residues. CDR1 SNHLY and CDR2 FYNNEI come from the germline V gene.

The CDR3 DNA sequence: TGCGCCAGCAGCCATCCACTCTCTACCGATACGCAGTATTTT. Translation gives CASSHPLSTDTQYF. The rearrangement joins TRBV4-1 to TRBJ2-3; the D is unclear. Germline V gene sequence: CDR1 MGHRA, CDR2 YSYEKL. V was shortened by 3 bases and J by 6 bases, with 13 bases between the two germline ends. This CDR3 has 14 residues.

This CDR3 is CASSESGLAGEQFF. The CDR3 DNA reads as TGCGCCAGCAGTGAGTCGGGACTAGCAGGAGAGCAGTTCTTC. The rearrangement joins TRBV10-2 to TRBJ2-1; 9 nucleotides line up with TRBD2. After removal of 0 bases from V and 10 bases from J, the junction contained 4 bases not matched to a gene. The CDR3 totals 14 residues. The germline V gene has CDR1 WSHSY and CDR2 SAAADI.

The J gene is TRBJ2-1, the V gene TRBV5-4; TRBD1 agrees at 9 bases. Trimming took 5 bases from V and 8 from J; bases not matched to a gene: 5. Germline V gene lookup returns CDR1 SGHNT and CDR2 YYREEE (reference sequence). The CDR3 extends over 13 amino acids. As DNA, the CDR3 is TGTGCCAGCAGTAGGAGGACAGGGGATGAGCAGTTCTTC. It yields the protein CASSRRTGDEQFF.

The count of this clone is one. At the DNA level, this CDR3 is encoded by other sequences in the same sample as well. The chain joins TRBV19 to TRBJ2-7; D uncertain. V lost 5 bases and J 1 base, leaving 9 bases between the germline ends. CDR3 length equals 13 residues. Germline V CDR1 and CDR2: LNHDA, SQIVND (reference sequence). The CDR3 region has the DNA TGTGCCAGTAGTTTGGGTCAGTCCTACGAGCAGTACTTC. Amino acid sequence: CASSLGQSYEQYF. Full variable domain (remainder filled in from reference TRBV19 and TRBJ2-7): DGGITQSPKYLFRKEGQNVTLSCEQNLNHDAMYWYRQDPGQGLRLIYYSQIVNDFQKGDIAEGYSVSREKKESFPLTVTSAQKNPTAFYLCASSLGQSYEQYFGPGTRLTVT.

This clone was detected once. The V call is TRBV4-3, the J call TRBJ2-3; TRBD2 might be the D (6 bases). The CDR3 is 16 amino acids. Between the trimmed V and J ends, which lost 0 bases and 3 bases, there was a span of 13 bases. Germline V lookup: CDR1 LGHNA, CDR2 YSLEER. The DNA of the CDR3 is TGCGCCAGCAGCCAAGAATCCAGCGGGTTGACAGATACGCAGTATTTT. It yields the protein CASSQESSGLTDTQYF.

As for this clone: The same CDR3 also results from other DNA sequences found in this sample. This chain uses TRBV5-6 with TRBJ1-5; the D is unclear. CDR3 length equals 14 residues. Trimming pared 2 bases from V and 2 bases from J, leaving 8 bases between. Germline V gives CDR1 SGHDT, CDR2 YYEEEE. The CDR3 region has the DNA TGTGCCAGCAGCTTTCGGGGTGGCAATCAGCCCCAGCATTTT. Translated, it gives CASSFRGGNQPQHF.

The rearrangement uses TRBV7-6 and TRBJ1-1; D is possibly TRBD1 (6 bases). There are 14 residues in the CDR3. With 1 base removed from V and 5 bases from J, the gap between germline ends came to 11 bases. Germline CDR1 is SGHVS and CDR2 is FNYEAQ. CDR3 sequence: CASSLVGASTEAFF. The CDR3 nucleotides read TGTGCCAGCAGCTTAGTGGGGGCGAGTACTGAAGCTTTCTTT.

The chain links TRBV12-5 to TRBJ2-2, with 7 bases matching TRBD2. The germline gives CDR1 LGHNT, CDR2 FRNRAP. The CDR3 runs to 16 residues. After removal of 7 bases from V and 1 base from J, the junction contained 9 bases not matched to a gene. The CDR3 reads CASALGASGNTGELFF. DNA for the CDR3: TGTGCTAGTGCCCTAGGGGCTAGCGGGAACACCGGGGAGCTGTTTTTT.